This T cell receptor beta chain was sequenced during a study of shared clonotypes between healthy human individuals. Findings of the study overall: Enrolling few donors narrowed the genetic and exposure-history diversity that was represented. Sampling covered nothing but blood. Tissue TCR repertoires likely differ from those found in blood.

Clones were read by immunoSEQ multiplex PCR, and TCRdb kept only the in-frame ones, dropping some. In the table there are some 550,000 clones, about 97% of which are singletons. Regarding this clone: The antigen is undetermined.

This clonotype was obtained from a young woman in good health. Sequenced sample: naive CD4+ T cells sorted from blood. Subset specified: CD45RA+ positively selected.

The DNA for the CDR3 is TGCGCCAGCAGTGAGGGAGGGGTCGGCGAGCAGTACTTC. It yields the protein CASSEGGVGEQYF. This sequence joins TRBV10-2 and TRBJ2-7, with D perhaps TRBD2 (6 bases). The germline CDR1 and CDR2 sequences are WSHSY and SAAADI. V lost 2 bases and J lost 6, with 11 bases in between. The CDR3 consists of 13 residues.